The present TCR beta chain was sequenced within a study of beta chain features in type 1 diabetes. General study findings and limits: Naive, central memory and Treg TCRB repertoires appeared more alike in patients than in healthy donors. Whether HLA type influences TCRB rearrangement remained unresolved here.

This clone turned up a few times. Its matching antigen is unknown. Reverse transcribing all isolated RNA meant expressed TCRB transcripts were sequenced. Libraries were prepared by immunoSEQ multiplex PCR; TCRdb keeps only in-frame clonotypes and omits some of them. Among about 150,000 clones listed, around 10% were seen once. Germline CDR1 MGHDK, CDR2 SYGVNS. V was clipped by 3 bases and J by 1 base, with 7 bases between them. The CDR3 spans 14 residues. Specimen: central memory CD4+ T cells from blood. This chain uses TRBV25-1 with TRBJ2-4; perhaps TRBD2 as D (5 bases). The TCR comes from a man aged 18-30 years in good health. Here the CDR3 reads CASSDTGAKNIQYF. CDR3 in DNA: TGTGCCAGCAGTGACACGGGGGCCAAAAACATTCAGTACTTC.